This TCR beta chain was sequenced for a study of CD8 T cells in Susac syndrome. Random hexamers primed reverse transcription of about 0.45 to 1 ug RNA. TCRdb recomputed calls from the immunoSEQ multiplex PCR reads with MiXCR, one row per CDR3 protein. The repertoire holds approximately 280,000 distinct CDR3 sequences, around 83% seen once, with approximately 0.12% in the top ten. This CDR3 has 13 residues. The V and J ends lost 6 bases and 2 bases respectively, with 11 bases between them. Looked up from germline, CDR1 is MNHEY and CDR2 is SMNVEV (reference sequence). From blood CD8+ and CD4+ T cells, the TCR beta chain was sequenced. Each multiple sclerosis control was a treatment-naive patient with relapsing-remitting disease that was either stable or active. In contrast to the negatively isolated CD8+ and CD4+ T cells, TEMRA cells were FACS-enriched.

This TCR came from a human donor with multiple sclerosis. The rearrangement links TRBV27 to TRBJ2-7; D may correspond to TRBD1 or TRBD2 (5 bases each). The sequenced sample consisted of CD8+ T cells from PBMCs. The CDR3 region has the DNA TGTGCCAGCAGCTCCGGGGCGGCCTACGAGCAGTACTTC. It is translated as CASSSGAAYEQYF.